What follows are 8 T cell receptor beta chains derived from one specimen sequenced in a study of T-cell memory formation after mild COVID-19. TCRdb ran MiXCR on the 5' RACE reads and lists one entry per CDR3 protein. Altogether around 300,000 distinct CDR3 sequences are present, under 8.5% being singletons, with the ten largest covering under 25%. The sample comprised PBMCs or a T cell subset sorted from them (not recorded which). These receptors all come from a man aged 18 to 35 who had mild COVID-19 (a few samples of this study predate the infection). Cell type and time point are not known.

In its sample, this clonotype was seen a few times. This chain connects TRBV7-2 to TRBJ1-5; D unclear. The CDR3 totals 13 residues. Germline V gives CDR1 SGHTA, CDR2 FQGNSA. V was shortened by 7 bases and J by 5 bases, with 12 bases between the two germline ends. CDR3 DNA: TGTGCCAGCACTCCGACCCCATATCAGCCCCAGCATTTT. Translating it yields CASTPTPYQPQHF.

This clonotype showed up just a few times. The rearrangement links TRBV7-2 to TRBJ2-7; D is perhaps TRBD1 (5 bases). V was cut by 5 bases and J by 5 bases, with 16 bases left in between. Germline values: CDR1 SGHTA, CDR2 FQGNSA. The length of the CDR3 is 14 residues. The CDR3 region is CASSTRSGSHEQYV. CDR3 coding DNA: TGTGCCAGCAGCACCCGTTCAGGGTCCCACGAGCAGTACGTC.

The chain couples TRBV12-3 or TRBV12-4 to TRBJ2-7; D tentatively reads TRBD1 or TRBD2 (5 bases each). Trimming pared 6 bases from V and 2 bases from J, leaving 11 bases between. This CDR3 comprises 13 residues. Here the CDR3 reads CASRGTETYEQYF. CDR3 coding DNA: TGTGCCAGCAGAGGGACGGAGACCTACGAGCAGTACTTC.

This clonotype was recorded at least ten times. The chain recombines TRBV7-9 with TRBJ1-1; 9 nucleotides agree with TRBD1. The germline V gene has CDR1 SEHNR and CDR2 FQNEAQ (reference sequence). This CDR3 has 14 residues. V was clipped by 1 base and J by 5 bases; unmatched bases: 2. CDR3 coding DNA: TGTGCCAGCAGCTTAGGACAGGGGGTTACTGAAGCTTTCTTT. Its protein product is CASSLGQGVTEAFF.

This clonotype came up a few times. The rearrangement links TRBV2 to TRBJ2-7; 8 bases align to TRBD1. The CDR3 extends over 13 amino acids. From germline, CDR1 is SNHLY and CDR2 FYNNEI. Losses at the gene ends were 10 bases for V and 4 bases for J; bases not matched to a gene: 9. The CDR3 nucleotides read TGTGCCACCATCCCCCGGGACAGGTACGAGCAGTACGTC. Translating gives CATIPRDRYEQYV.

This clonotype has at least ten counts. The gene calls are TRBV6-4 and TRBJ2-1; 9 nucleotides align to TRBD2. After removal of 0 bases from V and 5 bases from J, the junction contained 2 bases not matched to a gene. Germline V gene data show CDR1 as MRHNA and CDR2 as SNTAGT. The CDR3 totals 15 residues. The CDR3 is CASSDSSGGNNEQFF. The CDR3 DNA follows: TGTGCCAGCAGTGACTCAAGCGGGGGGAACAATGAGCAGTTCTTC.

This clonotype was seen at least ten times. The chain couples TRBV28 to TRBJ2-2; 14 positions agree with TRBD2. The V gene's germline CDR1 is MDHEN and CDR2 SYDVKM. The CDR3 extends over 17 amino acids. V dropped 2 bases and J dropped 3; count of bases not matched to a gene: 2. The CDR3 reads CASSLRLAGGYTGELFF. The DNA of the CDR3 is TGTGCCAGCAGTTTAAGACTAGCGGGAGGGTACACCGGGGAGCTGTTTTTT.

J is TRBJ2-7 and V is TRBV7-2; 8 bases fit TRBD1. Trimming took 1 base from V and 2 from J; bases not matched to a gene: 4. The CDR3 spans 15 residues. The germline CDR1 and CDR2 sequences are SGHTA and FQGNSA. CDR3 residues: CASSLVWTGTYEQYF. The CDR3 nucleotides are TGTGCCAGCAGCTTAGTCTGGACAGGGACCTACGAGCAGTACTTC.